Sequencing of this T cell receptor beta chain was carried out in a study of blood T cell repertoires in COVID-19 (dated by TCRdb to 2020 to 2022). General notes on the study: Samples from collaborators originated in the United States, Italy and Spain and spanned both the acute and convalescent phases of COVID-19. The prospective study material was composed of cDNA or gDNA derived from T cells, B-cell-depleted T cells, or PBMCs. Subjects who had been exposed to COVID-19, were actively infected with it, or had recovered from it provided the deeply sampled blood TCRbeta repertoires that made up the dataset. The repertoires were released in a freely available public database meant as a resource for research on the immune response to SARS-CoV-2. The samples were drawn from the first 160 participants of the ongoing ImmuneRACE study and from about 1,200 subjects provided by 6 global collaborators. Nearly every sample came with metadata listing a de-identified subject ID, COVID-19 status, age in years and sex. Where available, HLA class I and class II types were obtained from metadata supplied by the sample provider rather than from assay-based typing. The research as a whole found: The quantity of clinical and demographic metadata differed by source and by participant and was supplied without curation.

From cysteine to phenylalanine, the CDR3 is 14 amino acids long. Only the CDR3 DNA stays, 42 bases, in frame from base 1. CDR1 SGHAT and CDR2 FQDESV are derived from the germline V gene (reference sequence). Trimming removed 5 bases from V and 4 bases from J, leaving 14 bases between the germline ends. TCRbeta CDR3 regions were amplified from genomic DNA by means of the immunoSEQ Assay, a bias-controlled multiplex PCR. The original pipeline was this. Within the assay, amplification of reference gene primers was used to estimate how many nucleated cells each sample contained. To quantify the absolute abundance of each unique TCRbeta CDR3 rearrangement, sequence reads were collapsed and filtered. For each sample, productive Simpson clonality was calculated by taking the square root of Simpson's diversity index across productive rearrangements. What TCRdb holds here is the immuneACCESS table cut down to in-frame rearrangements. Part of the clones is not present; checked against another copy, under half of the missing clones reflect an unresolved V gene, and the others are unexplained. V and J calls and clone size are as listed in that table; D and trimming were resolved from the DNA. This sample gives approximately 200,000 clones in total; roughly nine tenths of them show up just once. The top ten clonotypes cover 1.1% of the sample.

Worth noting for this clone: There is no known antigen for this receptor. Qualities for individual bases were not recorded, and no much larger clone is one base off.

Whole blood was collected in K2EDTA tubes by collaborating institutions according to the institutions' own protocols. For TCRbeta analysis, collaborators shipped samples in one of three forms: frozen whole blood, isolated PBMCs, or DNA extracted from either of those sample types. The specimen sequenced was peripheral blood. The sequence joins TRBV11-1 to TRBJ1-2; TRBD1 is a weak D gene call, 5 bases matching. This receptor was taken from a man aged 30 to 39 with acute or convalescent COVID-19. The CDR3 amino acid sequence is: CASSGPGTAYGYTF. The sequenced DNA is TGTGCCAGCAGCGGTCCCGGGACTGCCTATGGCTACACCTTC.